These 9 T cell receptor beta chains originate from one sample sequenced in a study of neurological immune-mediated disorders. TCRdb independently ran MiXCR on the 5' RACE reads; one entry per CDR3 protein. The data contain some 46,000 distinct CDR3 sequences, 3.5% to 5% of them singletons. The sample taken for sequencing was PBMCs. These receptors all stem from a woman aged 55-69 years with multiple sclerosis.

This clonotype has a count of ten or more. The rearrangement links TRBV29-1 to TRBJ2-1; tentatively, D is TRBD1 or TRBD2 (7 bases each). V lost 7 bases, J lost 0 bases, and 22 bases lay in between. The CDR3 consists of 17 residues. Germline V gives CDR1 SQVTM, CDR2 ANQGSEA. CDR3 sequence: CSGVKRGQMSSYNEQFF. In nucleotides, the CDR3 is TGCAGCGGCGTGAAGCGGGGACAGATGAGCTCCTACAATGAGCAGTTCTTC.

Here the CDR3 DNA reads TGTGCCAGCAGCTTAGCTGGGGGGTCGCCCCAGCATTTT. Residues: CASSLAGGSPQHF. This chain joins TRBV7-6 and TRBJ1-5; D is possibly TRBD1 (5 bases). The germline gives CDR1 SGHVS, CDR2 FNYEAQ. This CDR3 contains 13 residues. V gave up 0 bases and J gave up 9 bases, with 9 bases separating them.

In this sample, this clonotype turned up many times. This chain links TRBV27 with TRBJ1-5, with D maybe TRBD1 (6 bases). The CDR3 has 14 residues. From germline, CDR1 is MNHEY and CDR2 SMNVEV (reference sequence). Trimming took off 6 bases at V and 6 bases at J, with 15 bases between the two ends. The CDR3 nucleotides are TGTGCCAGCAGACCTCAGGGGCAGGGTCAGCCCCAGCATTTT. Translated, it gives CASRPQGQGQPQHF.

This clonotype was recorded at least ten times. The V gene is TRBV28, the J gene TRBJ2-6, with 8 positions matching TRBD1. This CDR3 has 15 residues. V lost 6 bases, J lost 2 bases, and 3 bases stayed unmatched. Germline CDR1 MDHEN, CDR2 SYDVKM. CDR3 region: CASSLDRAGANVLTF. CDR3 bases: TGTGCCAGCAGCCTGGACAGGGCTGGGGCCAACGTCCTGACTTTC.

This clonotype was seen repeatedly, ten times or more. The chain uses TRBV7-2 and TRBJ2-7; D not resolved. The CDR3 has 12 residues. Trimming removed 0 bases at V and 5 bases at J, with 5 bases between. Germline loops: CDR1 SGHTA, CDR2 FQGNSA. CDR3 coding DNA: TGTGCCAGCAGCTTAGCAAAACACGAGCAGTACTTC. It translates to CASSLAKHEQYF.

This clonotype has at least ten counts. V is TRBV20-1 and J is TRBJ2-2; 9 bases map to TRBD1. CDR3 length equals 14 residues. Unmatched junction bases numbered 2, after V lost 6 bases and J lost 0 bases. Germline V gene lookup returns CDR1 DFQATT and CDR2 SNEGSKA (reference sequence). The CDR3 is CSAGDRANTGELFF. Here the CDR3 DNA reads TGCAGTGCGGGGGACAGGGCGAACACCGGGGAGCTGTTTTTT.

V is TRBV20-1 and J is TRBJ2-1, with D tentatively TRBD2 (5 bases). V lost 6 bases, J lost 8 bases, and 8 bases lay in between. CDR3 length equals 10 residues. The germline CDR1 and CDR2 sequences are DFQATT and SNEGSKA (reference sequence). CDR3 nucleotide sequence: TGCAGTGCCACACTAGATGAGCAGTTCTTC. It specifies CSATLDEQFF.

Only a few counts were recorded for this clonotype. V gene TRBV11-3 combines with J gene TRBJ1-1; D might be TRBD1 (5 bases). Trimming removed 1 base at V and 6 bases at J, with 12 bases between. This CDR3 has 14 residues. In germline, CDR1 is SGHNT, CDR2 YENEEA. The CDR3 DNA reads TGTGCCAGCAGCTTAGTCCCCAGGGCCTCTGAAGCTTTCTTT. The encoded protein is CASSLVPRASEAFF.

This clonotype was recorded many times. CDR3 in amino acids: CASSLEAYPSYEQYF. The CDR3 bases are TGTGCCAGCAGCTTAGAAGCGTATCCCTCCTACGAGCAGTACTTC. This chain connects TRBV7-2 to TRBJ2-7, with no clear D. The length of the CDR3 is 15 residues. From germline, CDR1 is SGHTA and CDR2 FQGNSA. With 1 base removed from V and 0 bases from J, the gap between germline ends came to 10 bases.